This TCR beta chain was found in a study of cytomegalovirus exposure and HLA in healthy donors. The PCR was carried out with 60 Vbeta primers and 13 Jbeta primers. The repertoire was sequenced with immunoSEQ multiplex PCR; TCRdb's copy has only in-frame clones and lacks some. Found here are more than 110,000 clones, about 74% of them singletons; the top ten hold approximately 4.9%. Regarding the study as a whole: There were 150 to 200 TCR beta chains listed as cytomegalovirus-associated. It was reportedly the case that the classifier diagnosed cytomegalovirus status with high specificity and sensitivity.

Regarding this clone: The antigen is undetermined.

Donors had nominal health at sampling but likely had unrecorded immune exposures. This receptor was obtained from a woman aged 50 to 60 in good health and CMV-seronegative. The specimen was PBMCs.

The CDR3 bases are TGTGCCAGCATTAGCGGGCAGGGGCTACTTCATAGCAATCAGCCCCAGCATTTT. Its protein product is CASISGQGLLHSNQPQHF. The chain joins TRBV9 to TRBJ1-5, with D possibly matching TRBD1 (6 bases). The CDR3 is made up of 18 amino acids. Trimming stripped 6 bases from V and 0 bases from J, with 22 bases between. Per germline, CDR1 SGDLS and CDR2 YYNGEE.